The next 3 T cell receptor beta chains were all read from a single sample in a study of blood T cell repertoires in COVID-19 (dated by TCRdb to 2019 to 2021). Libraries were prepared through the immunoSEQ multiplex PCR assay. Drawn from immuneACCESS, this table holds only the in-frame rearrangements with V and J called that TCRdb kept. Clones are partly lost; checked studies trace under half to an unresolved V gene and leave the rest unexplained. Across this sample there are some 260,000 clones, with roughly 80% seen only once. Over 4% of the sample goes to the ten largest clones. Sample: PBMCs or T cells enriched from blood (not recorded which). The receptors were gathered from a man under 40 with acute COVID-19.

The DNA for the CDR3 is TGTGCCACCAGCAGAGCGGCAGCTAGCTATGGCTACACCTTC. Residues: CATSRAAASYGYTF. The rearrangement uses TRBV15 and TRBJ1-2; the D is unclear. Per germline, CDR1 LNHNV and CDR2 YYDKDF (reference sequence). This CDR3 is built from 14 residues. V lost 1 base, J lost 4 bases, and 10 bases lay in between. Using reference TRBV15 and TRBJ1-2 for the parts outside the CDR3, the full variable domain is DAMVIQNPRYQVTQFGKPVTLSCSQTLNHNVMYWYQQKSSQAPKLLFHYYDKDFNNEADTPDNFQSRRPNTSFCFLDIRSPGLGDTAMYLCATSRAAASYGYTFGSGTRLTVV.

This clone was observed a few times. The chain couples TRBV19 to TRBJ2-2; 8 nucleotides match TRBD1. Germline V CDR1 and CDR2: LNHDA, SQIVND (reference sequence). The ends lost 7 bases at V and 3 bases at J; junction bases unmatched: 4. The CDR3 contains 14 residues. The CDR3 DNA reads as TGTGCCAGTAAAGCAGGGGGCGACACCGGGGAGCTGTTTTTT. It codes for CASKAGGDTGELFF.

The rearrangement uses TRBV18 and TRBJ1-6; no reliable D call. This CDR3 contains 15 residues. V shed 5 bases and J shed 6 bases, with 14 bases lying between them. Germline V gives CDR1 KGHSH, CDR2 LQKENI. CDR3 DNA sequence: TGTGCCAGCTCAGCTTCAAACGGCGGTAATTCACCCCTCCACTTT. Its protein is CASSASNGGNSPLHF.